The clone carrying this T cell receptor (beta chain) was counted only a few times. Its antigen is unknown. V was clipped by 6 bases and J by 6 bases, with 24 bases between them. The CDR3 is 17 amino acids. Germline V gene sequence: CDR1 LNHDA, CDR2 SQIVND (reference sequence). The data stem from a study of T cell repertoires in cytomegalovirus infection. Study context: Through public TCR beta signatures, both CMV infection and matching HLA type were indicated.

The study's findings and limits: HLA-C-restricted, CMV-specific TCR beta clonotypes were dominant ex vivo. Cumulated frequencies of public TCR beta families served to identify carriers of CMV plus the relevant HLA.

Via MiXCR, TCRdb re-called the reads, giving one row per CDR3 protein. This table holds 450,000 to 550,000 distinct CDR3 sequences, roughly 42% found once. V and J are TRBV19 and TRBJ2-1; maybe TRBD1 (6 bases). The TCR originated in a human donor in good health (CMV status not recorded). Some clones in this sample may be carry-over from other donors' samples. The specimen was cultured PBMCs, collected from culture after CMV antigen stimulation. In nucleotides, the CDR3 is TGTGCCAGTAGGCCCACGGTGGCCTACAGGGTTGGCAATGAGCAGTTCTTC. This codes for CASRPTVAYRVGNEQFF.